This T cell receptor (beta chain) was observed in a study of PD-L1 blockade in urothelial cancer. Study-level background: Median blood clonality was roughly 0.088, with tens of thousands of unique TCRs.

The germline V gene has CDR1 LNHDA and CDR2 SQIVND (reference sequence). The V and J ends lost 5 bases and 5 bases respectively, with 12 bases between them. This CDR3 is built from 13 residues. Study-level points and caveats: Pretreatment TCR clonality in blood under the median foretold superior survival.

Details on this clone: Antigen specificity is unknown.

The data were produced by immunoSEQ multiplex PCR, yet TCRdb's version contains in-frame clones alone and is incomplete. The sample lists some 35,000 clones, around nine tenths occurring once. This TCR was sampled from a man in his sixties or seventies with urothelial cancer. The rearrangement uses TRBV19 and TRBJ1-1; D unresolved. Sequencing was performed on PBMCs, taken around atezolizumab (anti-PD-L1) treatment. The CDR3 is CASSFRGLTEAFF. In DNA, the CDR3 is TGTGCCAGTAGTTTCCGTGGGCTTACTGAAGCTTTCTTT.